The clone carrying this TCR beta chain was recorded a few times. This sample stems from a study of blood T cell repertoires in COVID-19. On the study more broadly: The United States, Italy and Spain supplied acute and convalescent COVID-19 samples. In each case, the material was cDNA or gDNA derived from T cells, B-cell-depleted T cells, or PBMCs.

Original processing methods: Amplified reference gene primers provided the basis for estimating nucleated cell counts. Sequencing used immunoSEQ multiplex PCR; TCRdb keeps in-frame clones, though not all of them. V and J calls and clone size come straight from that table; D and trimming were deduced from the DNA. This table has about 210,000 clones, 70% to 90% appearing once. The source material was peripheral blood. The TCR originated in a human donor in a cohort sampled during active COVID-19.

Here the CDR3 reads CASSLSWHPNHEQYF. The CDR3 DNA is TGTGCCAGTAGCTTGTCTTGGCATCCCAACCACGAGCAGTACTTC. V gene TRBV19 combines with J gene TRBJ2-7, with D uncertain. Per the germline V gene, CDR1 is LNHDA and CDR2 is SQIVND (reference sequence). Between the trimmed V and J ends, which lost 6 bases and 5 bases, there was a span of 20 bases. The CDR3 sequence is 15 residues long.